This T cell receptor (beta chain) came from a study of T-cell reconstitution after alpha-beta-depleted transplantation in children. Unique molecular identifiers were incorporated during preparation of the TCRbeta library. TCRdb independently ran MiXCR on the PCR reads; one entry per CDR3 protein. The repertoire holds about 130,000 distinct CDR3 sequences, 9.7% seen once, with under 30% in the top ten. As regards this clonotype: Its antigen is currently unknown.

Germline CDR1 and CDR2: SGHDN and FVKESK. The CDR3 runs to 15 residues. V lost 4 bases to trimming and J lost 6 bases; unmatched junction nucleotides: 3. Overall study findings and caveats: It was newly produced T cells that mostly accounted for T-cell counts and diversity one year after transplant.

The V gene is TRBV14, the J gene TRBJ2-2, with TRBD1 identical over 12 bases. The sequence came from a girl in the first two years of life who had a stem cell transplant for combined immunodeficiency, so the T cells may come from the graft donor. Sequencing used PBMCs, mostly from graft donor cells, obtained 180 days after TCRalphabeta/CD19-depleted stem cell transplant. DNA of the CDR3: TGTGCCAGCAGCCTGGGACAGGGGGCGTCCGGGGAGCTGTTTTTT. Translation: CASSLGQGASGELFF.